Listed here are 21 T cell receptor beta chains from one sample, sequenced in a study of T cells expressing NK-cell markers. From the 5' RACE reads, TCRdb lists one entry per CDR3 protein and no DNA. In all, the sample yields some 450,000 distinct CDR3 sequences. The sequenced sample consisted of blood T cells: a sorted CD56 or NKG2C T cell subset, CD4+ or CD8+ T cells, or bulk PBMC T cells (not recorded which). These receptors came from a woman aged 18 to 75 in good health.

This sequence joins TRBV12-3 or TRBV12-4 and TRBJ1-5. CDR3 size: 17 residues. CDR3 loop: CASSRGRSAGTNQPQHF.

The chain recombines TRBV2 with TRBJ2-7; TCRdb's D call of TRBD1 is untestable without DNA. The CDR3 length is 11 residues. Per the germline V gene, CDR1 is SNHLY and CDR2 is FYNNEI. CDR3 protein: CASRGHYEQYF.

V is TRBV20-1 and J is TRBJ1-2. This CDR3 comprises 13 residues. Germline V gene data show CDR1 as DFQATT and CDR2 as SNEGSKA (reference sequence). CDR3 in amino acids: CSARGKANYGYTF.

The V call is TRBV20-1, the J call TRBJ2-7. There are 11 residues in the CDR3. Germline lookup yields CDR1 DFQATT and CDR2 SNEGSKA (reference sequence). The CDR3 reads CSAVWGYEQYF.

V usage is TRBV29-1 and J usage is TRBJ2-1; TCRdb designates TRBD1, a call that cannot be tested without DNA. CDR3 length: 11 residues. In germline, CDR1 is SQVTM, CDR2 ANQGSEA. The CDR3 region is CSANRGYEQFF.

CDR3: CASSQPGGSSYNEQFF. The chain couples TRBV3-1 to TRBJ2-1; the TCRdb call, TRBD1, lacks DNA for checking. The CDR3 spans 16 residues. From germline, CDR1 is LGHDT and CDR2 YNNKEL (reference sequence).

This sequence joins TRBV7-2 and TRBJ2-3. CDR1 and CDR2 from the germline V gene are SGHTA and FQGNSA. This CDR3 is built from 15 residues. The CDR3 protein is CASSRRGTSTDTQYF.

The CDR3: CSARGSSVETQYF. This sequence joins TRBV20-1 and TRBJ2-5. Germline values: CDR1 DFQATT, CDR2 SNEGSKA (reference sequence). This CDR3 is 13 amino acids long.

The chain couples TRBV27 to TRBJ2-7; TCRdb's assignment of TRBD1 cannot be checked, as there is no DNA. This CDR3 is 14 amino acids long. Germline V gene lookup returns CDR1 MNHEY and CDR2 SMNVEV (reference sequence). CDR3 sequence reads: CASTPYRDSYEQYF.

This chain uses TRBV5-6 with TRBJ2-1. Per germline, CDR1 SGHDT and CDR2 YYEEEE. CDR3 length equals 16 residues. The CDR3 region is CASSSEVANIYNEQFF.

V gene TRBV7-2 combines with J gene TRBJ1-1; TCRdb returns TRBD1, unconfirmable since there is no DNA. CDR1 and CDR2 (germline): SGHTA, FQGNSA. The CDR3 length is 12 residues. CDR3 in amino acids: CASSSGQPEAFF.

The chain's CDR3 is CATSDFGGQGTNEQFF. This chain uses TRBV24-1 with TRBJ2-1; TCRdb reports TRBD1, a call that lacks DNA to check it against. Germline assignment: CDR1 KGHDR and CDR2 SFDVKD. The CDR3 is 16 amino acids.

V gene TRBV7-2 combines with J gene TRBJ2-3; TCRdb proposes TRBD2, but this gene call is untestable without DNA. Per germline, CDR1 SGHTA and CDR2 FQGNSA. This CDR3 is built from 13 residues. The CDR3 region is CASSLGGGEGPYF.

The chain employs TRBV20-1 and TRBJ1-2; TCRdb's D gene call, TRBD1, goes unchecked for lack of DNA. The germline V gene has CDR1 DFQATT and CDR2 SNEGSKA (reference sequence). This CDR3 contains 15 residues. CDR3 sequence reads: CSAREGTGGAYGYTF.

Here the CDR3 reads CASSQDIGGSFYNEQFF. The chain joins TRBV4-3 to TRBJ2-1. CDR1 and CDR2 (germline): LGHNA, YSLEER. The CDR3 is 17 amino acids.

The chain carries TRBV5-5 and TRBJ1-4; lacking DNA, the TRBD1 call made by TCRdb goes unchecked. The CDR3 sequence is 14 residues long. CDR1 SGHKS and CDR2 YYEKEE come from the germline V gene (reference sequence). This chain's CDR3 is CASSFDGPPEKLFF.

The rearrangement uses TRBV29-1 and TRBJ1-4; the TRBD1 assignment by TCRdb is unverifiable without DNA. This CDR3 comprises 14 residues. In germline, CDR1 is SQVTM, CDR2 ANQGSEA. The CDR3 loop reads CSATGASTNEKLFF.

The V call is TRBV5-1, the J call TRBJ1-1. Looked up from germline, CDR1 is SGHRS and CDR2 is YFSETQ. The CDR3 runs 13 residues. CDR3 in amino acids: CASRAGPNTEAFF.

The CDR3 sequence is CASSGLRGRSTDTQYF. This sequence joins TRBV28 and TRBJ2-3; TCRdb outputs TRBD1, but without DNA this stays unchecked. Germline V lookup: CDR1 MDHEN, CDR2 SYDVKM. This CDR3 is 16 amino acids long.

The chain employs TRBV5-1 and TRBJ2-1; TCRdb gives TRBD2 as the D gene, but with no DNA this cannot be confirmed. Germline V gene data show CDR1 as SGHRS and CDR2 as YFSETQ. The CDR3 loop spans 14 amino acids. CDR3: CASQRTSGLNEQFF.

CDR3 sequence: CASSLSSDRRREQFF. The V and J genes are TRBV11-2 and TRBJ2-1. Germline V gene data show CDR1 as SGHAT and CDR2 as FQNNGV. This CDR3 has 15 residues.